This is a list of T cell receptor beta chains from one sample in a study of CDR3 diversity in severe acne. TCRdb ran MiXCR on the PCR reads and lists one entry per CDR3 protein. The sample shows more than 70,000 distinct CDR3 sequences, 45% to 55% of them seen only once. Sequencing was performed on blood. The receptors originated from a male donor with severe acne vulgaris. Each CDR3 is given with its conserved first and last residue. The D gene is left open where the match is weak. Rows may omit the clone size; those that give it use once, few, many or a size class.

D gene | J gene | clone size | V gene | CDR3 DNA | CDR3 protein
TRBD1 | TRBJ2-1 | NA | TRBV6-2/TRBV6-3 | TGTGCCAGCAGTTACGTACAGGGGTACAATGAGCAGTTCTTC | CASSYVQGYNEQFF
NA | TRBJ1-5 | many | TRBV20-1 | TGCAGTGCTAGTTTGTCAGGGCGCATAGAGAGTAGTCAGCCCCAGCATTTT | CSASLSGRIESSQPQHF
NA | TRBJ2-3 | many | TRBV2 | TGTGCCAGCAGTGAAGCAACAGGGACTGATACGCAGTATTTT | CASSEATGTDTQYF
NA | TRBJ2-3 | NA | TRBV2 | TGTGCCAGCAGTGATCTCGGGACTAGCACAGATACGCAGTATTTT | CASSDLGTSTDTQYF
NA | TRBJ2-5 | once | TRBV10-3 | TGTGCCATCAGTGAGACGGAAGGGGTCCGAACGGGGGCCCAGTACTTC | CAISETEGVRTGAQYF
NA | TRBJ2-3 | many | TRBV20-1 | TGCAGGGGCCCCTCGGTGGACCCCGCCCAGTATTTT | CRGPSVDPAQYF
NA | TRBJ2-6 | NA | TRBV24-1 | TGTGCCACCAGTGCCCGCGGGTCCTTGGAGGGGGCCAACGTCCTGACTTTC | CATSARGSLEGANVLTF
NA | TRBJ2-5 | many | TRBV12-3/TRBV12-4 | TGTGCCAGCAGTTTAATGACGAGGGAGACCCAGTACTTC | CASSLMTRETQYF
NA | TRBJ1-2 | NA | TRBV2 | TGTGCCAGCAGTAGGCAACAGGGCCACTATGGCTACACCTTC | CASSRQQGHYGYTF
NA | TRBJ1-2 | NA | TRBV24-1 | TGTGCCACCAGTGCCACCAGTGATAGATCAGTACCTGGCTACACCTTC | CATSATSDRSVPGYTF
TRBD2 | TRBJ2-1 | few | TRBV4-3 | TGCGCCAGCAGCCAACGGACTAGTTTCCAGGCTGAGCAGTTCTTC | CASSQRTSFQAEQFF
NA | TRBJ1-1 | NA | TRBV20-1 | TGCAGTGCTAGATTGGGGCGCACTGAAGCTTTCTTT | CSARLGRTEAFF
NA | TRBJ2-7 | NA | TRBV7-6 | TGTGCCAGCAGCCCCGGAGGTCCGTACGAGCAGTACTTC | CASSPGGPYEQYF
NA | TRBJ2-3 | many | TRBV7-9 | TGTGCCAGCAGCTTAGCTGGACCGAGCACAGATACGCAGTATTTT | CASSLAGPSTDTQYF
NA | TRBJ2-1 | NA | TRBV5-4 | TGTGCCAGCAGCTTGTGGGGGGCCTACAATGAGCAGTTCTTC | CASSLWGAYNEQFF
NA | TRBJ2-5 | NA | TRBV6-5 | TGTGCCAGCAGTTACAACCTCCTCCAAGAGACCCAGTACTTC | CASSYNLLQETQYF
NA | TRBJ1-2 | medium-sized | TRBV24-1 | TGTGCCACCAGTGAAATTGGAGGGGGGGGCTACACCTTC | CATSEIGGGGYTF
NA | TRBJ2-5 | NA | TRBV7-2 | TGTGCCAGCGGCTTAGTGGGCCGAAAAGAGACCCAGTACTTC | CASGLVGRKETQYF
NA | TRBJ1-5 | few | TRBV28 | TGTGCCAGCACCAGAACCGATAGCAATCAGCCCCAGCATTTT | CASTRTDSNQPQHF
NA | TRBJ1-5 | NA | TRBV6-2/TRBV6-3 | TGTGCCAGCACCGGGACCCAAAATCAGCCCCAGCATTTT | CASTGTQNQPQHF
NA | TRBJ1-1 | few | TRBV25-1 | TGTGCCAGCAGCCAAACAATTTCCATGAACACTGAAGCTTTCTTT | CASSQTISMNTEAFF
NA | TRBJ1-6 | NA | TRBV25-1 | TGTGCCAGCAATAGTCCGGGGTATAATTCACCCCTCCACTTT | CASNSPGYNSPLHF
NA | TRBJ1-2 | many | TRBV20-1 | TGCAGTGCAAAGACAGGTGATGGCTACACCTTC | CSAKTGDGYTF
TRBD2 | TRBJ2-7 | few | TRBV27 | TGTGCCAGCAGTTTACTAACTAGCGGGATCTACGAGCAGTACTTC | CASSLLTSGIYEQYF
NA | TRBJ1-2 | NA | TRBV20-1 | TGCAGTGCGGAGGCGGCCAATAGTCAGGGCTACACCTTC | CSAEAANSQGYTF
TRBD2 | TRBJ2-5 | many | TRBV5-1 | TGCGCCAGCAGCTTGGGGACTAGGGAGGCAGAGACCCAGTACTTC | CASSLGTREAETQYF
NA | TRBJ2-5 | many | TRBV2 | TGTGCCAGCAGTGAAGATGGAGTGTACCAAGAGACCCAGTACTTC | CASSEDGVYQETQYF
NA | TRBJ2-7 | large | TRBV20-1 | TGCAGTGCTAGTGAGGGGGAGCAGTACTTC | CSASEGEQYF
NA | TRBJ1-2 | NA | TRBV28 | TGTGCCAGCAGTTTAGGGGTTGACTACACCTTC | CASSLGVDYTF
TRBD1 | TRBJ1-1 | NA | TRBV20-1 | TGCAGTGCACTGAAGGGGAGCCCCCCCGGACAGGGCCAGAACACTGAAGCTTTCTTT | CSALKGSPPGQGQNTEAFF
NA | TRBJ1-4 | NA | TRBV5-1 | TGCGCCAGCAGCTTGGAAAGGGCGGCCTTTGAAAAACTGTTTTTT | CASSLERAAFEKLFF
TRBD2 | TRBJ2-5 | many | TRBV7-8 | TGTGCCAGCAGCTTAGTCCTAGCGGCACCACAAGAGACCCAGTACTTC | CASSLVLAAPQETQYF
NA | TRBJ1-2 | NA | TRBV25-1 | TGTGCCAGCACCAAAGCGGGGGGCTCGGGTAACGGCTACACCTTC | CASTKAGGSGNGYTF
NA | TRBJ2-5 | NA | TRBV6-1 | TGTGCCAGCAGTGAAGACCTGACAGTGGAAGAGACCCAGTACTTC | CASSEDLTVEETQYF
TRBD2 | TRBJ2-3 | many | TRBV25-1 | TGTGCCAGCAGTGGTAGGGGACTAGCGGGAGAGGGGACAGATACGCAGTATTTT | CASSGRGLAGEGTDTQYF
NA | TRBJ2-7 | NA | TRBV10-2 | TGCGCCAGCTATGACGGAGGCGGGCATGAGCAGTACTTC | CASYDGGGHEQYF
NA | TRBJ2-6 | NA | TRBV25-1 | TGTGCCAGCAGTGAATATATTCCATCTGGGGCCAACGTCCTGACTTTC | CASSEYIPSGANVLTF
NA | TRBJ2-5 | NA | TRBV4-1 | TGCGCCAGCAGCCAAGATTTTTCGGTCCCAGAGACCCAGTACTTC | CASSQDFSVPETQYF
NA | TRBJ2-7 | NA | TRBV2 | TGTGCCAGCAGTGAATTGGACCGCGCCACATCCTACGAGCAGTACTTC | CASSELDRATSYEQYF
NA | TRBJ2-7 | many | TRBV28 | TGTGCCAGCAGTACCACGGGGCTACTCTACGAGCAGTACTTC | CASSTTGLLYEQYF
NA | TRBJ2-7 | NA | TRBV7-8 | TGTGCCAGCAGCTTAACTAGGACTCAAAGCTCCTACGAGCAGTACTTC | CASSLTRTQSSYEQYF
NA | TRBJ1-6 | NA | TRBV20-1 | TGCAGTGCTAGGCAGAATAATCACTTT | CSARQNNHF
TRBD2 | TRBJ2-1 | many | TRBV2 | TGTGCCAGTTCAGCGGGAGTAGGCGATGAGCAGTTCTTC | CASSAGVGDEQFF
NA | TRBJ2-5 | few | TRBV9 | TGTGCCAGCAGCCCCCGGGGGAAGACCCAGTACTTC | CASSPRGKTQYF
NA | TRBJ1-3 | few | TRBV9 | NA | CASSFGQGYSGNTIYF